Presented here are 21 T cell receptor beta chains from one specimen sequenced in a study of T-cell memory formation after mild COVID-19 (dated by TCRdb to 2020 to 2023). Library construction relied on 5' RACE. TCRdb names Illumina NovaSeq 6000 as the instrument used. TCRdb ran its own pipeline on the public reads, namely fastp trimming at Q25 and MiXCR clone calling, and kept in-frame beta chains. Each CDR3 protein gets just one entry, which takes the most common genes and DNA from the rows behind it. In this sample the table shows 25,000 to 35,000 distinct CDR3 sequences, more than 20% of which occur a single time. 1.5% of the sample rests with the top ten. The sequencing input was PBMCs or a T cell subset sorted from them (not recorded which). These receptor sequences come from an adult who had mild COVID-19 (a few samples of this study predate the infection). The sample titles of this study are shuffled in the database, so cell type and time point are left out.

This clonotype was counted ten times or more. This sequence joins TRBV12-3 or TRBV12-4 and TRBJ2-1, with 10 positions matching TRBD1. V was pared by 6 bases and J by 4 bases, with 9 bases of the junction left unmatched. The length of the CDR3 is 16 residues. The CDR3, as DNA: TGTGCCAGCAGCCCCGGGACAGGGGCGCGGTACAATGAGCAGTTCTTC. This translates into CASSPGTGARYNEQFF.

This clonotype was counted at least ten times. The rearrangement uses TRBV5-6 and TRBJ2-1; the D is unclear. Germline values: CDR1 SGHDT, CDR2 YYEEEE. Trimming left V 2 bases short and J 9 bases short, with 6 bases between. This CDR3 has 11 amino acids. In nucleotides, the CDR3 is TGTGCCAGCAGCTTCCGAGCTGAGCAGTTCTTC. It codes for CASSFRAEQFF.

By proportion, this clonotype is medium-sized. This chain links TRBV7-2 with TRBJ2-1; 7 bases map to TRBD2. The CDR3 runs to 14 residues. CDR1 is SGHTA, CDR2 FQGNSA, per germline. V lost 8 bases and J lost 7; bases outside the gene matches: 11. The CDR3 region is CASVAGGSQNEQFF. For the CDR3, the DNA is TGTGCCAGCGTCGCTGGCGGGAGCCAAAATGAGCAGTTCTTC.

Ten or more counts support this clonotype. The chain joins TRBV7-6 to TRBJ1-2, with TRBD1 identical over 9 bases. J gave up 3 bases and V 1 base, and 0 bases lay outside the gene matches. Germline loops: CDR1 SGHVS, CDR2 FNYEAQ. The CDR3 has 14 amino acids. CDR3 DNA sequence: TGTGCCAGCAGCTTAGGGACAGGGGACTATGGCTACACCTTC. It encodes CASSLGTGDYGYTF.

This clonotype was counted at least ten times. The chain recombines TRBV5-6 with TRBJ2-3; 9 nucleotides match TRBD2. Germline CDR1 reads SGHDT; CDR2 reads YYEEEE. This CDR3 contains 15 residues. Trimming took 4 bases from V and 2 from J; bases not matched to a gene: 5. The CDR3 nucleotides are TGTGCCAGCAGCGGAGCGGGGGGCTTCACAGATACGCAGTATTTT. It yields the protein CASSGAGGFTDTQYF.

Comment on this clonotype: This may arise from a read error, as a much more abundant clone is one base away. J is TRBJ1-2 and V is TRBV12-3 or TRBV12-4; the D gene is possibly TRBD1 (5 bases). Trimming left V 5 bases short and J 4 bases short, with 11 bases between. This CDR3 has 13 amino acids. This CDR3 reads CASSAGTVYGYTF. The CDR3, as DNA: TGTGCCAGCAGTGCCGGGACCGTCTATGGCTACACCTTC.

This clonotype was recorded at least ten times. The chain recombines TRBV6-2 or TRBV6-3 with TRBJ2-7, with TRBD1 identical over 11 bases. V shed 6 bases, J shed 2 bases, and the junction held 6 bases outside the gene matches. The CDR3 runs 15 residues. CDR1 is MNHEY, CDR2 SVGEGT, per germline. CDR3 bases: TGTGCCAGCAGACCCGGGACAGGGGGGACCTACGAGCAGTACTTC. Its translation is CASRPGTGGTYEQYF.

The genes are TRBV29-1 and TRBJ2-1, with D perhaps matching TRBD1 (6 bases). CDR1 SQVTM and CDR2 ANQGSEA come from the germline V gene. V was trimmed by 8 bases and J by 5 bases, leaving 19 bases between them. CDR3 size: 14 residues. The CDR3 region is CSTYPGQRNNEQFF. For the CDR3, the DNA is TGCAGCACCTACCCTGGACAGAGAAACAATGAGCAGTTCTTC.

This clonotype was counted a single time. The chain carries TRBV5-1 and TRBJ2-2; 7 nucleotides agree with TRBD2. Germline values: CDR1 SGHRS, CDR2 YFSETQ. Unmatched junction bases numbered 14, after V lost 0 bases and J lost 6 bases. The CDR3 is made up of 18 amino acids. The CDR3 is CASSLARTTAREAGELFF. DNA of the CDR3: TGCGCCAGCAGCTTGGCTAGAACAACCGCCCGGGAGGCCGGGGAGCTGTTTTTT.

This clonotype showed up many times. This rearrangement joins TRBV12-3 or TRBV12-4 to TRBJ2-5, with TRBD1 as a possible D gene (6 bases). The length of the CDR3 is 13 residues. The V end lost 7 bases, the J end lost 13 bases, and 22 bases lay between the germline ends. The CDR3 nucleotides are TGTGCCAGCACCGTCTCAGGGGCGGCAGGGATGTACTTC. Translating it yields CASTVSGAAGMYF.

At least ten counts were recorded for this clonotype. This rearrangement joins TRBV7-7 to TRBJ2-1; 10 bases map to TRBD1. Trimming cost V 5 bases and J 10 bases; bases outside gene matches: 2. CDR3 length equals 12 residues. Germline V CDR1 and CDR2: SSHAT, FNYEAQ (reference sequence). CDR3 in DNA: TGTGCCAGCAGCCGGGGACAGGGGGAGCAGTTCTTC. This gives the protein CASSRGQGEQFF. Together with reference TRBV7-7 and TRBJ2-1, the CDR3 gives the full variable domain: GAGVSQSPRYKVTKRGQDVTLRCDPISSHATLYWYQQALGQGPEFLTYFNYEAQPDKSGLPSDRFSAERPEGSISTLTIQRTEQRDSAMYRCASSRGQGEQFFGPGTRLTVL.

This clonotype was counted at least ten times. The chain joins TRBV20-1 to TRBJ1-2; tentative D call: TRBD1 (5 bases). V dropped 6 bases and J dropped 3 bases, with 8 bases sitting between them. CDR1 DFQATT and CDR2 SNEGSKA come from the germline V gene (reference sequence). The CDR3 has 11 residues. CDR3 sequence reads: CSADSYYGYTF. CDR3 DNA sequence: TGCAGTGCCGACAGTTACTATGGCTACACCTTC.

This clonotype was counted at least ten times. The chain links TRBV12-3 or TRBV12-4 to TRBJ1-2; D not certain. The CDR3 is 12 residues long. V lost 5 bases to trimming and J lost 2 bases, with 6 bases between them. The CDR3 is CASSQNNYGYTF. The DNA of the CDR3 is TGTGCCAGCAGTCAGAACAACTATGGCTACACCTTC.

There are a few counts of this clonotype. This sequence joins TRBV3-1 and TRBJ2-1; D ambiguous. Germline loops: CDR1 LGHDT, CDR2 YNNKEL (reference sequence). The CDR3 contains 12 residues. Trimming shortened V by 7 bases and J by 11 bases, and 15 bases separated the two germline ends. The CDR3 is CASTRWGSKQFF. CDR3 in DNA: TGTGCCAGCACCAGGTGGGGATCCAAGCAGTTCTTC.

Ten or more counts support this clonotype. The chain couples TRBV6-5 to TRBJ2-7, with 8 bases fitting TRBD1. The CDR3 spans 15 residues. In germline, CDR1 is MNHEY, CDR2 SVGAGI. V gave up 6 bases and J gave up 0 bases; unmatched junction bases: 7. CDR3 DNA: TGTGCCAGCAGGGCCGGGACAGGCTACTCCTACGAGCAGTACTTC. Its translation: CASRAGTGYSYEQYF.

This clonotype was seen at least ten times. The rearrangement joins TRBV11-2 to TRBJ2-7, with TRBD2 identical over 7 bases. The CDR3 covers 14 residues. CDR1 is SGHAT, CDR2 FQNNGV, per germline. Losses at the gene ends were 2 bases for V and 6 bases for J; bases not matched to a gene: 7. This CDR3 is CASSLSGTTGEQYF. Written as DNA, the CDR3 is TGTGCCAGCAGCTTAAGTGGGACTACGGGCGAGCAGTACTTC. Together with reference TRBV11-2 and TRBJ2-7, the CDR3 gives the full variable domain: EAGVAQSPRYKIIEKRQSVAFWCNPISGHATLYWYQQILGQGPKLLIQFQNNGVVDDSQLPKDRFSAERLKGVDSTLKIQPAKLEDSAVYLCASSLSGTTGEQYFGPGTRLTVT.

As for this clonotype: This may be a read error, as it is one base from a much larger clone. The J gene is TRBJ1-1, the V gene TRBV29-1; no firm D call. This CDR3 has 13 amino acids. Germline-derived CDR1 and CDR2 are SQVTM and ANQGSEA. The CDR3 DNA follows: TGCTGCGTTGAAAAAATCCTGAACACTGAAGCTTTCTTT. Amino acid sequence: CCVEKILNTEAFF.

This clonotype was seen many times. This rearrangement joins TRBV7-9 to TRBJ2-1, with 11 bases that match TRBD2. Looked up from germline, CDR1 is SEHNR and CDR2 is FQNEAQ (reference sequence). V shed 6 bases, J shed 6 bases, and the junction held 7 bases outside the gene matches. This CDR3 has 15 residues. In nucleotides, the CDR3 is TGTGCCAGCAGTGCCGGGACTAGCGGCCTCAATGAGCAGTTCTTC. Translated: CASSAGTSGLNEQFF. The full variable domain, rest sourced from reference TRBV7-9 and TRBJ2-1, is DTGVSQNPRHKITKRGQNVTFRCDPISEHNRLYWYRQTLGQGPEFLTYFQNEAQLEKSRLLSDRFSAERPKGSFSTLEIQRTEQGDSAMYLCASSAGTSGLNEQFFGPGTRLTVL.

This clonotype has only a few counts. V and J are TRBV6-1 and TRBJ2-3; the match to TRBD2 covers 9 bases. CDR3 size: 15 residues. The V segment lost 6 bases and the J segment 4 bases; nucleotides outside the gene matches: 8. CDR1 and CDR2 from the germline V gene are MNHNS and SASEGT. CDR3 bases: TGTGCCAGCAGAGCTCTTAGCGGGGGCTCAGATACGCAGTATTTT. It specifies CASRALSGGSDTQYF.

This clonotype has at least ten counts. This chain links TRBV12-3 or TRBV12-4 with TRBJ2-1; TRBD2 is a possible D gene (7 bases). The CDR3 totals 15 residues. V was shortened by 3 bases and J by 8 bases, with 17 bases between the two germline ends. Here the CDR3 DNA reads TGTGCCAGCAGTTTTTGGGGCGGGGGCGCACATGAGCAGTTCTTC. It encodes CASSFWGGGAHEQFF.

This clonotype has at least ten counts. The chain carries TRBV7-8 and TRBJ2-3; a possible D gene is TRBD1 (6 bases). CDR3 length: 16 residues. CDR1 and CDR2 from the germline V gene are SGHVS and FQNEAQ. The ends were cut back, 0 bases at V and 8 bases at J, with 18 bases in the middle. CDR3 loop: CASSLARSNTQGTQYF. Here the CDR3 DNA reads TGTGCCAGCAGCTTAGCGCGGTCAAACACACAGGGTACGCAGTATTTT.